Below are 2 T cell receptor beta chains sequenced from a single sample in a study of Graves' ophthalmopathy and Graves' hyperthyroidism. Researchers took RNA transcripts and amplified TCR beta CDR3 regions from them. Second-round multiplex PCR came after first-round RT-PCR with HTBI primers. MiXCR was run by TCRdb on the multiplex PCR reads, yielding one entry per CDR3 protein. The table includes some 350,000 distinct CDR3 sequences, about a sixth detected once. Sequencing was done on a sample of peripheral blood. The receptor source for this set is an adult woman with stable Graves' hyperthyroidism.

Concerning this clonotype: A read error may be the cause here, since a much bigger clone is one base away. The CDR3 nucleotides read TGCATCGTTGAAAAGAACCGGGACAGTGGTGGCTACACCTTC. Its protein is CIVEKNRDSGGYTF. V gene TRBV29-1 combines with J gene TRBJ1-2; TRBD1 agrees at 7 bases. The CDR3 spans 14 residues. The V gene's germline CDR1 is SQVTM and CDR2 ANQGSEA.

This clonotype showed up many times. The CDR3 DNA follows: TGCAGCGTTACAGATACGGGCACGGCGTGGACCGGGGAGCTGTTTTTT. This gives the protein CSVTDTGTAWTGELFF. The chain carries TRBV29-1 and TRBJ2-2; D remains ambiguous. This CDR3 has 16 amino acids. Germline V gene sequence: CDR1 SQVTM, CDR2 ANQGSEA. V lost 5 bases, J lost 5 bases, and 21 bases lay in between.